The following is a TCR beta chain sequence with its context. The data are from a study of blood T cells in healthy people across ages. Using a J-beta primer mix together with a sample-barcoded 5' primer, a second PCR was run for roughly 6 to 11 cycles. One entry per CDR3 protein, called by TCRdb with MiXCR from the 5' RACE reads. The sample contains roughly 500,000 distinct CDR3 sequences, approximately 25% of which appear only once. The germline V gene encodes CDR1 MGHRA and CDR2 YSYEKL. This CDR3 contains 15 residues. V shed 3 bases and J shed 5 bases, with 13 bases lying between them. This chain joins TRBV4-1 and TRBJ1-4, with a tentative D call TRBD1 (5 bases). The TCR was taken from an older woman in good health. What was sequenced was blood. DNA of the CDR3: TGCGCCAGCAGCCAGCGCGGGACGGGGAATGAAAAACTGTTTTTT. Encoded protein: CASSQRGTGNEKLFF.